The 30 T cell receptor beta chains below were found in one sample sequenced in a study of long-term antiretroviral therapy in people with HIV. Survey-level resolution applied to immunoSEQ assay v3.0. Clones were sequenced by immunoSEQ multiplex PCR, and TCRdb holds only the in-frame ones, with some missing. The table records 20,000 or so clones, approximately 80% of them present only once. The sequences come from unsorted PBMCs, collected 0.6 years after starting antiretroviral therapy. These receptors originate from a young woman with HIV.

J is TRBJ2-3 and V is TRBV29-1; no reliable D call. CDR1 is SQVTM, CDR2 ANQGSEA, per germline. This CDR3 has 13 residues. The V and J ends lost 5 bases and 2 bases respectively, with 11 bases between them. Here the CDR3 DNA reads TGCAGCGTTACCGGTTGGGACACAGATACGCAGTATTTT. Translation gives CSVTGWDTDTQYF.

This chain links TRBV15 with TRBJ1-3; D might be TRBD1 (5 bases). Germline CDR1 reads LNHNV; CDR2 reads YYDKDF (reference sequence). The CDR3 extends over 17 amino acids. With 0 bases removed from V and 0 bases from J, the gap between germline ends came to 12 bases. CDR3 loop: CATSRDRGRSSGNTIYF. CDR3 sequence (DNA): TGTGCCACCAGCAGAGATAGGGGCCGAAGCTCTGGAAACACCATATATTTT.

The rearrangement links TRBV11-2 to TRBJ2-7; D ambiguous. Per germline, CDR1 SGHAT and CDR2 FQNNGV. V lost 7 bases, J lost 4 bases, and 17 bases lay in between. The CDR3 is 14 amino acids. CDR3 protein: CASIVPRDRYEQYF. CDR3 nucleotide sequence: TGTGCCAGCATCGTCCCAAGGGATCGGTACGAGCAGTACTTC.

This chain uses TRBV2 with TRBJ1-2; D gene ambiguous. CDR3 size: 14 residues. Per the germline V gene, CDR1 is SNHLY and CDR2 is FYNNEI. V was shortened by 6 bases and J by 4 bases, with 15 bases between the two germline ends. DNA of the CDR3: TGTGCCAGCAGGTCCAACGGGGAAATCTATGGCTACACCTTC. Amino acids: CASRSNGEIYGYTF.

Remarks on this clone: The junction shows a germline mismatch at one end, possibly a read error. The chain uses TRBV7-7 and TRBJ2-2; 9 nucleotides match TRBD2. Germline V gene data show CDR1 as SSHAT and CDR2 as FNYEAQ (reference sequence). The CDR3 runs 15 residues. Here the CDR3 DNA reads TGTGCTAGCAGCATCTCTAGCGGGACCACCGGGGAGCTGTTTTTT. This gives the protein CASSISSGTTGELFF.

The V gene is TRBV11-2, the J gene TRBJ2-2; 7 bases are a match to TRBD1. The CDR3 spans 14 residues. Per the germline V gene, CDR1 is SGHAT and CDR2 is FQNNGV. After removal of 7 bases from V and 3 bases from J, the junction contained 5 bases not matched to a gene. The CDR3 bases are TGTGCCAGCATCAAGACAGGGTACACCGGGGAGCTGTTTTTT. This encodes CASIKTGYTGELFF. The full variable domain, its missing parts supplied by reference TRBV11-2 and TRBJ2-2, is EAGVAQSPRYKIIEKRQSVAFWCNPISGHATLYWYQQILGQGPKLLIQFQNNGVVDDSQLPKDRFSAERLKGVDSTLKIQPAKLEDSAVYLCASIKTGYTGELFFGEGSRLTVL.

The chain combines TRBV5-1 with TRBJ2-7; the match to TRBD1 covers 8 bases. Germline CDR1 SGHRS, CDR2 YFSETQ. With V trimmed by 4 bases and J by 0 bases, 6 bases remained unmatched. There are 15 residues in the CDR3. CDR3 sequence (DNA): TGCGCCAGCAGCCAACGACAGGGGAGCTCCTACGAGCAGTACTTC. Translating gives CASSQRQGSSYEQYF.

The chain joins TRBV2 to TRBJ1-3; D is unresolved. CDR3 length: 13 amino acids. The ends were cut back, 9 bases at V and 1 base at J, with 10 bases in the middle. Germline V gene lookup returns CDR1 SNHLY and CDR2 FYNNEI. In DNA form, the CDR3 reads TGTGCCAGTGGGATGTGGTCTGGAAACACCATATATTTT. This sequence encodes CASGMWSGNTIYF.

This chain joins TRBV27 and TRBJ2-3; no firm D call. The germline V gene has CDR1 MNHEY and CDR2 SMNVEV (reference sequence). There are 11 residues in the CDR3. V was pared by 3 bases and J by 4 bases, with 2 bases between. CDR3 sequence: CASSFADTQYF. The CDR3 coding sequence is TGTGCCAGCAGTTTTGCAGATACGCAGTATTTT.

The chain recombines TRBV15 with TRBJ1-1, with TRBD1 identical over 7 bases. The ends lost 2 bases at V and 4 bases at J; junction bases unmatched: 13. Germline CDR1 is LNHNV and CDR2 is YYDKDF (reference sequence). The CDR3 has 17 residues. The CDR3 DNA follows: TGTGCCACCAGCAGAACCCGACAGGGTTGGCGCAGCACTGAAGCTTTCTTT. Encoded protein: CATSRTRQGWRSTEAFF.

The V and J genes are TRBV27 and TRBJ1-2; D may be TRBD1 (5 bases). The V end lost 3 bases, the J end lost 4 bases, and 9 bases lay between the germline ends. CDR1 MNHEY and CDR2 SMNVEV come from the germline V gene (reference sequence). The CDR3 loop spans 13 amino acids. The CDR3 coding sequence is TGTGCCAGCAGTTTTGCAGGGACCTATGGCTACACCTTC. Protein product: CASSFAGTYGYTF.

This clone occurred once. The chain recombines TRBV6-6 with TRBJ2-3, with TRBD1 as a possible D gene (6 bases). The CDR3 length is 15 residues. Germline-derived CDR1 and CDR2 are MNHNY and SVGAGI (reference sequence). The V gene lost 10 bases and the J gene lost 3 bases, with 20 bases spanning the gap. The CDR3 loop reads CATHTGKRGTDTQYF. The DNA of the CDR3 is TGTGCCACTCACACAGGGAAAAGGGGGACAGATACGCAGTATTTT.

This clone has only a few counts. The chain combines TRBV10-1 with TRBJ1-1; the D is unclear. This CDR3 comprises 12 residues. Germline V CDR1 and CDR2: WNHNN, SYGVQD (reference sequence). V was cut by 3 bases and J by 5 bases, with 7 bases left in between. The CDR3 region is CASSDGDTEAFF. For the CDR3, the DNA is TGCGCCAGCAGTGACGGGGATACTGAAGCTTTCTTT.

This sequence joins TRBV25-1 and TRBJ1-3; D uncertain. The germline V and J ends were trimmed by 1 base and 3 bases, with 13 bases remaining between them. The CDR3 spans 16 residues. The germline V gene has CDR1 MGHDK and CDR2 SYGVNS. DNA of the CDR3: TGTGCCAGCAGTGAATTAGGACTTAACGGTGGAAACACCATATATTTT. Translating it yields CASSELGLNGGNTIYF. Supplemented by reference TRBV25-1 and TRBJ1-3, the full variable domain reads EADIYQTPRYLVIGTGKKITLECSQTMGHDKMYWYQQDPGMELHLIHYSYGVNSTEKGDLSSESTVSRIRTEHFPLTLESARPSHTSQYLCASSELGLNGGNTIYFGEGSWLTVV.

The CDR3: CASSKELEAFF. For the CDR3, the DNA is TGTGCCAGCAGCAAAGAACTTGAAGCTTTCTTT. The chain combines TRBV21-1 with TRBJ1-1. TRBV21-1 is noted as a pseudogene. CDR3 length equals 11 residues.

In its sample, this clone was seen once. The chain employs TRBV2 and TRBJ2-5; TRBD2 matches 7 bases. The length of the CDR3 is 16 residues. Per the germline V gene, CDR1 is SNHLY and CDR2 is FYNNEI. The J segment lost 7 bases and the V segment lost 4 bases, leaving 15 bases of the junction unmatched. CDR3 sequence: CASSVLAGDGFGTQYF. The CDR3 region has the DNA TGTGCCAGCAGTGTTTTGGCGGGGGATGGGTTCGGGACCCAGTACTTC.

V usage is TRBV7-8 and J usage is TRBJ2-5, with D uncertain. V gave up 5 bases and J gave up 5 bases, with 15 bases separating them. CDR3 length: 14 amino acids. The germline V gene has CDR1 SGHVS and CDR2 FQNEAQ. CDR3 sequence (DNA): TGTGCCAGCAGCACTTACTCGCTCGTGGAGACCCAGTACTTC. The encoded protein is CASSTYSLVETQYF.

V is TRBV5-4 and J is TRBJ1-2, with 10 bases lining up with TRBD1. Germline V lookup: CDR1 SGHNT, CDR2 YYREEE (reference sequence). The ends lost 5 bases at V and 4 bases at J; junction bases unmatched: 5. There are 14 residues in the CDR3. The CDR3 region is CASSLGDRGYGYTF. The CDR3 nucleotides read TGTGCCAGCAGTCTCGGGGACAGGGGCTATGGCTACACCTTC.

CDR3 DNA: TGTGCCAGCAGTGACTCGCTACTAGATACCGGGGAGCTGTTTTTT. Its translation is CASSDSLLDTGELFF. The chain recombines TRBV6-4 with TRBJ2-2; the D gene is possibly TRBD2 (5 bases). V was trimmed by 0 bases and J by 5 bases, leaving 10 bases between them. From germline, CDR1 is MRHNA and CDR2 SNTAGT. The CDR3 contains 15 residues.

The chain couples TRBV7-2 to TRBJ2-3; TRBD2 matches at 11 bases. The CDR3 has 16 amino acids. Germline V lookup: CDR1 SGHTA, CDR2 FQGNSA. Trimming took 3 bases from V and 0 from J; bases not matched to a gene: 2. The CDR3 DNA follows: TGTGCCAGCAGCTTTGGACTAGCGGGTAGCACAGATACGCAGTATTTT. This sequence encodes CASSFGLAGSTDTQYF.

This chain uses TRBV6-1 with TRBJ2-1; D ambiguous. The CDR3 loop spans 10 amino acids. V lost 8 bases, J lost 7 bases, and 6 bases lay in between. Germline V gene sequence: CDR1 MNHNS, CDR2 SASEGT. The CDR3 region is CASQWNEQFF. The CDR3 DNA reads TGTGCCAGCCAATGGAATGAGCAGTTCTTC.

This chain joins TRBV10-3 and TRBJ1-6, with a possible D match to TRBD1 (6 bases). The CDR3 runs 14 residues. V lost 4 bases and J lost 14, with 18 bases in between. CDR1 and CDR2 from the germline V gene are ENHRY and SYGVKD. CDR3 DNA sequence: TGTGCCATCAGTGTGGGGGCCCGGGGAGTGGCCCTCCACTTT. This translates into CAISVGARGVALHF.

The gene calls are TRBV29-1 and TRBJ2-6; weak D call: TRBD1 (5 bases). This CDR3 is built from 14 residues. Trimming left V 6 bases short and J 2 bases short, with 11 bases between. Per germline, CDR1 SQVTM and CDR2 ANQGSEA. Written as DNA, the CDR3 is TGCAGCGTCCCTCAGGGCGCTGGGGCCAACGTCCTGACTTTC. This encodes CSVPQGAGANVLTF.

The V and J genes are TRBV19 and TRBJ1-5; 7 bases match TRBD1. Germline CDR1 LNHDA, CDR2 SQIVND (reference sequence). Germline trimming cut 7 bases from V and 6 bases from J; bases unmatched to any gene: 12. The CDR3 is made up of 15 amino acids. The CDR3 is CASTGWDRVFQPQHF. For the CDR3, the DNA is TGTGCCAGTACCGGTTGGGACAGAGTATTTCAGCCCCAGCATTTT.

The CDR3 DNA is TGTGCCAGCAGCGCGGCGGGACAGGGAGGATCACCCCTCCACTTT. This sequence encodes CASSAAGQGGSPLHF. V usage is TRBV7-3 and J usage is TRBJ1-6; 9 nucleotides line up with TRBD1. From germline, CDR1 is SGHTA and CDR2 FQGTGA. V lost 5 bases, J lost 10 bases, and 9 bases stayed unmatched. This CDR3 is built from 15 residues.

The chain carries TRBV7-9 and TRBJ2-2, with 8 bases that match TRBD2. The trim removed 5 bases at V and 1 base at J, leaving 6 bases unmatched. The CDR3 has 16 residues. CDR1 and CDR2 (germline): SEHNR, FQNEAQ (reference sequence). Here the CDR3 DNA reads TGTGCCAGCAGCCCAATTACTAGCGGGAACACCGGGGAGCTGTTTTTT. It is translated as CASSPITSGNTGELFF.

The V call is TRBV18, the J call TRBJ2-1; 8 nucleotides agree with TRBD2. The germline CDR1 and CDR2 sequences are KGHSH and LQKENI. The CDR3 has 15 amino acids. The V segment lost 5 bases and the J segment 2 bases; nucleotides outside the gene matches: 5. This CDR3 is CASSSIAGTYNEQFF. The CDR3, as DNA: TGTGCCAGCTCAAGTATAGCGGGGACCTACAATGAGCAGTTCTTC.

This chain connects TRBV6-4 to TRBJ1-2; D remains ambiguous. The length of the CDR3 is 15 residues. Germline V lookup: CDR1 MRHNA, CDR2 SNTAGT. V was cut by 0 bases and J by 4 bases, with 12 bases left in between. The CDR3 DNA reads TGTGCCAGCAGTGACTCGACGGAACAACGCTATGGCTACACCTTC. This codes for CASSDSTEQRYGYTF.

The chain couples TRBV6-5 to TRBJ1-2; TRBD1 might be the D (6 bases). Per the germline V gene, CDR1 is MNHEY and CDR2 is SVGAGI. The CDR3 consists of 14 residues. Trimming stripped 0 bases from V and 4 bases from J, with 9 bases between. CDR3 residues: CASSYSEDSYGYTF. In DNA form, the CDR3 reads TGTGCCAGCAGTTACTCGGAGGACAGCTATGGCTACACCTTC.

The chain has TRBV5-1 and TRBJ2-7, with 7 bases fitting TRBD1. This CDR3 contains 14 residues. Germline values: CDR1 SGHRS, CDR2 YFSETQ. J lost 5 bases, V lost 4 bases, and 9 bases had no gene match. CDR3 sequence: CASSRTGAGHEQYF. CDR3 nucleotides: TGCGCCAGCAGCCGTACAGGGGCAGGCCACGAGCAGTACTTC.